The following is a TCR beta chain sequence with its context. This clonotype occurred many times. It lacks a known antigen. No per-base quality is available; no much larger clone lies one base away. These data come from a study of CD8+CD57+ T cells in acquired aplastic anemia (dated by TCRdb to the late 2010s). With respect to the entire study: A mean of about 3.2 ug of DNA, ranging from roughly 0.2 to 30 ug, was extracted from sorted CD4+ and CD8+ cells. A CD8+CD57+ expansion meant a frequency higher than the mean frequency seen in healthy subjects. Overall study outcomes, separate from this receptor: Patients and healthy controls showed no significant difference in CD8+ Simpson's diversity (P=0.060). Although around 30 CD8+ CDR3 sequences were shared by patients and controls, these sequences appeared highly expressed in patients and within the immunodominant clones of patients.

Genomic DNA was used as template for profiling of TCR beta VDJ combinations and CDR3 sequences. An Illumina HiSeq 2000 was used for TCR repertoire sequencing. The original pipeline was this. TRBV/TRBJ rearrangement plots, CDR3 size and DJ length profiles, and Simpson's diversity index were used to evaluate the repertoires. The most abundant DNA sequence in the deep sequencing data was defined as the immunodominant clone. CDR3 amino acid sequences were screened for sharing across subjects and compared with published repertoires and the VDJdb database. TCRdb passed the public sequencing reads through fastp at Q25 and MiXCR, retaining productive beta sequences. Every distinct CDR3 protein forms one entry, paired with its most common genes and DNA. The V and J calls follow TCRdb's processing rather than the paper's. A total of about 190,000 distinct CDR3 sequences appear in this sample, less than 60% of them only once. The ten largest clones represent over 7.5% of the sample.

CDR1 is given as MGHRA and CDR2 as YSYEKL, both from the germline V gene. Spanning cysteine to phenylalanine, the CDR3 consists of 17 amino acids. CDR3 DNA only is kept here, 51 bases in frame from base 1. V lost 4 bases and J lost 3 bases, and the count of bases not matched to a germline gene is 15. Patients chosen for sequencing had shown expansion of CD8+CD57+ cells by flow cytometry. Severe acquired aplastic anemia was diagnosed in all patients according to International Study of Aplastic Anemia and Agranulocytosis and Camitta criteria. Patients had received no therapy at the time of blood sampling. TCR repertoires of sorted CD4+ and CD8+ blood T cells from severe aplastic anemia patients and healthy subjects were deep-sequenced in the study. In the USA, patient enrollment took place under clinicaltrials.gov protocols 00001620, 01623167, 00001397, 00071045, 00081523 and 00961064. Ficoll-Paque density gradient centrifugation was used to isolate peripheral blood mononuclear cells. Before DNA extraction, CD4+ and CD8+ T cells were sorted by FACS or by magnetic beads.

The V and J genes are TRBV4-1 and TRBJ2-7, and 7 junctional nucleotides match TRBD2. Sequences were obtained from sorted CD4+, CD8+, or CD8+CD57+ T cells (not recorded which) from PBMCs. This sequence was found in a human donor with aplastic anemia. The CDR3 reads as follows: CASSLRVGGGDFYEQYF. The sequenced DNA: TGCGCCAGCAGCCTACGTGTTGGGGGAGGGGACTTCTACGAGCAGTACTTC.